There are many counts of the clone carrying this T cell receptor (beta chain). Its antigen is not known. The source of the sample is a study of prognosis after radiotherapy for stage I lung cancer. The overall study: Every lung cancer patient of the non-small cell type was deemed medically inoperable. General observations from the study: The study found lower Shannon entropy after stereotactic body radiation therapy in patients who developed distant metastases. Patients with and without metastases reportedly differed in TRBV and TRBJ gene usage frequencies.

By two-round multiplex PCR, the TCR beta CDR3 was amplified from genomic DNA. Primers targeting each individual TRBV and TRBJ gene were applied in first-round PCR. TCRdb reanalysed the multiplex PCR reads using MiXCR and keeps one entry per CDR3 protein. In the table there are 45,000 to 70,000 distinct CDR3 sequences, approximately 25% of which are singletons. Blood was drawn (around 5.8 milliliters of peripheral blood) at each of two time points. The sample was PBMCs, taken before or after stereotactic body radiation therapy (not recorded which). The clonotype comes from a donor over 45 with non-small cell lung cancer.

CDR3 residues: CASSRGQNTGELFF. The CDR3 bases are TGTGCCAGCAGTAGGGGACAGAACACCGGGGAGCTGTTTTTT. V gene TRBV12-3 or TRBV12-4 combines with J gene TRBJ2-2; D is possibly TRBD1 (6 bases). The CDR3 is 14 residues long. V was trimmed by 5 bases and J by 1 base, leaving 8 bases between them.